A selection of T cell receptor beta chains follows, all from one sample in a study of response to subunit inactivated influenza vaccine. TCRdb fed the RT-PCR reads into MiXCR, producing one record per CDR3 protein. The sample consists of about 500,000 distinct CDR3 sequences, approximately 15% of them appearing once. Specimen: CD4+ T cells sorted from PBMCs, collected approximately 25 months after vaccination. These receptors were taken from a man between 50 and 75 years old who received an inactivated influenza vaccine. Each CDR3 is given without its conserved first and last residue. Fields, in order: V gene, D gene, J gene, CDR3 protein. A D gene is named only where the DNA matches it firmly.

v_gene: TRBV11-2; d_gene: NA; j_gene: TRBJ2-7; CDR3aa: ASSSAGRTYEQY
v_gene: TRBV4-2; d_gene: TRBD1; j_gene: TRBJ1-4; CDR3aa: ASSQDVGTGHEKLF
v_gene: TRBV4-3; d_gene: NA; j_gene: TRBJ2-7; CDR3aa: ASSQDLAAISYEQY
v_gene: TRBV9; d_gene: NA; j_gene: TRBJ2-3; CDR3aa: ASSVGVSVADTQY
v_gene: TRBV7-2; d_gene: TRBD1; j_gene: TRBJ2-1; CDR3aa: ASSPRTGWEQF
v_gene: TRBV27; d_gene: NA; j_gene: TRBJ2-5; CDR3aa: ASSPTSAGLETQY
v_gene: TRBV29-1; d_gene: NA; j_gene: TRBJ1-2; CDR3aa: SVVDNFYGYT
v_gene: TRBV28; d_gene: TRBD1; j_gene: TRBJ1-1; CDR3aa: ASRSLQGDTEAF
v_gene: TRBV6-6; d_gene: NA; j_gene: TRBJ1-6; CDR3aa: ASQATDNSPLH
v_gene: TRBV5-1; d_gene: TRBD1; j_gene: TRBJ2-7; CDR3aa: ASSDGTGVGQY
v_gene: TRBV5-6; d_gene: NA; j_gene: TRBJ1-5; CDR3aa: ASSLMGEQPQH
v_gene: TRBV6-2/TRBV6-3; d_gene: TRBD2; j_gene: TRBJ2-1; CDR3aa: ASSYGGSGGGNEQF